This TCR beta chain was profiled in a study of blood T cell repertoires in COVID-19. About the study: Collection of acute and convalescent COVID-19 samples took place in the United States, Italy and Spain. Sources were T cells, B-cell-depleted T cells, or PBMCs; the material itself was cDNA or gDNA.

Germline V gives CDR1 MNHEY, CDR2 SVGEGT. Trimming pared 2 bases from V and 6 bases from J, leaving 14 bases between. The length of the CDR3 is 15 residues. Profiled with immunoSEQ multiplex PCR; TCRdb holds only in-frame clones, not every one. Of some 270,000 clones detected, about nine tenths appear once; the ten largest clones hold 1.5% to 2%. The chain joins TRBV6-2 or TRBV6-3 to TRBJ2-1, with D perhaps matching TRBD2 (6 bases). This receptor was obtained from a middle-aged woman who had recovered from COVID-19. Sequenced material: PBMCs or T cells enriched from blood (not recorded which). The DNA of the CDR3 is TGTGCCAGCAGTTACATCAATTTAGCGGCCAATGAGCAGTTCTTC. Amino acids: CASSYINLAANEQFF.